A selection of T cell receptor beta chains follows, all from one sample in a study of T-cell reconstitution after alpha-beta-depleted transplantation in children. TCRdb re-derived calls from the PCR reads in MiXCR, one entry per CDR3 protein. Of hundreds of thousands of distinct CDR3 sequences in the sample, about 12% were seen once. The sample consisted of PBMCs, taken before TCRalphabeta/CD19-depleted stem cell transplant. The receptor set was obtained from a girl aged 2 to 10 with congenital amegakaryocytic thrombocytopenia, due to receive a stem cell transplant. Both conserved end residues are part of each CDR3. A D gene is named only where the DNA matches it firmly. Not all rows give a size; the values are once, few, many and, for expanded clones, a class.

clone_size: many; v_call: TRBV18; d_call: TRBD1; j_call: TRBJ2-5; cdr3_nt: TGTGCCAGCTCATCCGACAGGGGTCTCGAAGAGACCCAGTACTTC; cdr3_aa: CASSSDRGLEETQYF
clone_size: -; v_call: TRBV10-3; d_call: TRBD2; j_call: TRBJ2-1; cdr3_nt: TGTGCCATCACGGGACTACCAAACAATGAGCAGTTCTTC; cdr3_aa: CAITGLPNNEQFF
clone_size: many; v_call: TRBV12-3/TRBV12-4; d_call: TRBD2; j_call: TRBJ2-3; cdr3_nt: TGTGCCAGCAGTTTGGGACTAGCGGAAGATACGCAGTATTTT; cdr3_aa: CASSLGLAEDTQYF
clone_size: once; v_call: TRBV7-6; d_call: TRBD2; j_call: TRBJ2-5; cdr3_nt: TGTGCCAGCAGCAGGAGTAGCGGGAGAGGCGAGACCCAGTACTTC; cdr3_aa: CASSRSSGRGETQYF
clone_size: -; v_call: TRBV18; d_call: -; j_call: TRBJ2-1; cdr3_nt: TGTGCCAGCTCACCACGGCACGCCCTCTCCTACAATGAGCAGTTCTTC; cdr3_aa: CASSPRHALSYNEQFF
clone_size: many; v_call: TRBV20-1; d_call: -; j_call: TRBJ2-5; cdr3_nt: TGCAGTGCTAGATTGACAGGACAAGAGACCCAGTACTTC; cdr3_aa: CSARLTGQETQYF
clone_size: many; v_call: TRBV21-1; d_call: -; j_call: TRBJ2-4; cdr3_nt: TGTGCCAGCAGACAGCTAGCCAAAAACATTCAGTACTTC; cdr3_aa: CASRQLAKNIQYF
clone_size: many; v_call: TRBV20-1; d_call: -; j_call: TRBJ2-3; cdr3_nt: TGCAGTCCGTCCGGGTTCCCCACAGATACGCAGTATTTT; cdr3_aa: CSPSGFPTDTQYF
clone_size: many; v_call: TRBV5-1; d_call: -; j_call: TRBJ2-7; cdr3_nt: TGCGCCAGCAGCTTGGTACCAGGGGCCGGAGTCGAGCAGTACTTC; cdr3_aa: CASSLVPGAGVEQYF
clone_size: -; v_call: TRBV6-5; d_call: -; j_call: TRBJ2-5; cdr3_nt: TGTGCCAGCAGTTACGATTTTGGGGGGCTAGAAGAGACCCAGTACTTC; cdr3_aa: CASSYDFGGLEETQYF
clone_size: many; v_call: TRBV29-1; d_call: -; j_call: TRBJ1-2; cdr3_nt: TGCAGCGTTGGGCAAGGAGTCTATGGCTACACCTTC; cdr3_aa: CSVGQGVYGYTF
clone_size: many; v_call: TRBV10-3; d_call: -; j_call: TRBJ2-1; cdr3_nt: TGTGCCATCAGTGTGACCCCCGAGCAAATCTACAATGAGCAGTTCTTC; cdr3_aa: CAISVTPEQIYNEQFF
clone_size: few; v_call: TRBV7-6; d_call: -; j_call: TRBJ1-4; cdr3_nt: TGTGCCAGCAGCTTAGAGGGGTCCCGCAAAGAAAAACTGTTTTTT; cdr3_aa: CASSLEGSRKEKLFF
clone_size: -; v_call: TRBV7-9; d_call: -; j_call: TRBJ2-5; cdr3_nt: TGTGCCAGCAGCCCTCACGTCTCTAGAGGGACCCAGTACTTC; cdr3_aa: CASSPHVSRGTQYF
clone_size: many; v_call: TRBV21-1; d_call: -; j_call: TRBJ2-7; cdr3_nt: TGTGCCAGCAGCACCCGGACAGGACAATGGATCTCCTACGAGCAGTACTTC; cdr3_aa: CASSTRTGQWISYEQYF
clone_size: many; v_call: TRBV29-1; d_call: TRBD2; j_call: TRBJ2-7; cdr3_nt: TGCAGCGTTGTGGGGACTAGCGGTTTTTCGGGTCGCGAGCAGTACTTC; cdr3_aa: CSVVGTSGFSGREQYF
clone_size: few; v_call: TRBV19; d_call: TRBD2; j_call: TRBJ2-2; cdr3_nt: TGTGCCAGTAGTTGGGGGGGAAGCGCCTATGCGGGGGAGCTGTTTTTT; cdr3_aa: CASSWGGSAYAGELFF
clone_size: few; v_call: TRBV7-9; d_call: TRBD2; j_call: TRBJ2-1; cdr3_nt: TGTGCCAGCAGAACGTTCGGGACTAGCGGGAGGCCGGAGCAGTTCTTC; cdr3_aa: CASRTFGTSGRPEQFF
clone_size: -; v_call: TRBV5-1; d_call: -; j_call: TRBJ2-2; cdr3_nt: TGCGCCAGCCAGGGATCCCTGAACACCGGGGAGCTGTTTTTT; cdr3_aa: CASQGSLNTGELFF
clone_size: -; v_call: TRBV15; d_call: -; j_call: TRBJ2-3; cdr3_nt: TGTGCCACCGGAGATCCGGTTCGGACAGATACGCAGTATTTT; cdr3_aa: CATGDPVRTDTQYF
clone_size: -; v_call: TRBV18; d_call: -; j_call: TRBJ1-5; cdr3_nt: TGTGCCAGCTCACCAGACAATTCAGCTCACCCCAATCAGCCCCAGCATTTT; cdr3_aa: CASSPDNSAHPNQPQHF
clone_size: few; v_call: TRBV11-2; d_call: TRBD2; j_call: TRBJ2-7; cdr3_nt: TGTGCCAGCAGCTTCGGGACTAGCGGTTCGTCGGACGAGCAGTACTTC; cdr3_aa: CASSFGTSGSSDEQYF
clone_size: many; v_call: TRBV5-1; d_call: -; j_call: TRBJ2-3; cdr3_nt: TGCGCCAGCAGCTTGGAATCAGTCCCGTTGGATACGCAGTATTTT; cdr3_aa: CASSLESVPLDTQYF
clone_size: -; v_call: TRBV5-6; d_call: -; j_call: TRBJ2-7; cdr3_nt: TGTGCCAGCAGCTTGGGGGCGGCAACCACCTACGAGCAGTACTTC; cdr3_aa: CASSLGAATTYEQYF
clone_size: many; v_call: TRBV5-1; d_call: -; j_call: TRBJ2-1; cdr3_nt: TGCGCCAGCAGCTTGGCACAGTCCCGTGAGCAGTTCTTC; cdr3_aa: CASSLAQSREQFF
clone_size: -; v_call: TRBV12-3/TRBV12-4; d_call: -; j_call: TRBJ1-2; cdr3_nt: TGTGCCAGCAGTACTTCCGGGACTAAGTATGGCTACACCTTC; cdr3_aa: CASSTSGTKYGYTF
clone_size: many; v_call: TRBV29-1; d_call: -; j_call: TRBJ1-1; cdr3_nt: TGCAGCGTTGAAGAGACCAACCCCCTCCAAGCTTTCTTT; cdr3_aa: CSVEETNPLQAFF
clone_size: many; v_call: TRBV12-3/TRBV12-4; d_call: -; j_call: TRBJ1-2; cdr3_nt: TGTGCCAGCAGCCGGAGACAGATCACTAACTATGGCTACACCTTC; cdr3_aa: CASSRRQITNYGYTF
clone_size: few; v_call: TRBV15; d_call: -; j_call: TRBJ2-1; cdr3_nt: TGTGCCACCAGCAGAGATCGGAGGGACAATGAGCAGTTCTTC; cdr3_aa: CATSRDRRDNEQFF
clone_size: many; v_call: TRBV25-1; d_call: -; j_call: TRBJ2-1; cdr3_nt: TGTGCCAGCAGTGAATTAAGGCGAGGCAATGAGCAGTTCTTC; cdr3_aa: CASSELRRGNEQFF
clone_size: many; v_call: TRBV29-1; d_call: -; j_call: TRBJ2-1; cdr3_nt: TGCAGCGTTGAAGAAGATCGGTCCTACAATGAGCAGTTCTTC; cdr3_aa: CSVEEDRSYNEQFF
clone_size: -; v_call: TRBV29-1; d_call: -; j_call: TRBJ2-4; cdr3_nt: TGCAGCGCTAGTAAGGGGGGGGGAAACATTCAGTACTTC; cdr3_aa: CSASKGGGNIQYF
clone_size: -; v_call: TRBV5-1; d_call: -; j_call: TRBJ1-1; cdr3_nt: TGCGCCAGCAGCTTGAGAGGGACCGGCGTAAGGAACACTGAAGCTTTCTTT; cdr3_aa: CASSLRGTGVRNTEAFF
clone_size: many; v_call: TRBV15; d_call: TRBD1; j_call: TRBJ1-5; cdr3_nt: TGTGCCACCAGCATAAAAAGGACAGGGGAACAGCCCCAGCATTTT; cdr3_aa: CATSIKRTGEQPQHF
clone_size: -; v_call: TRBV10-2; d_call: -; j_call: TRBJ1-6; cdr3_nt: TGCGCCAGCAGTGAGCAGCCCGCCGTGGGGAATTCACCCCTCCACTTT; cdr3_aa: CASSEQPAVGNSPLHF
clone_size: few; v_call: TRBV5-1; d_call: -; j_call: TRBJ1-1; cdr3_nt: TGCGCCAGCAGGAGGAGGACAGAGAACACTGAAGCTTTCTTT; cdr3_aa: CASRRRTENTEAFF
clone_size: few; v_call: TRBV20-1; d_call: TRBD2; j_call: TRBJ2-2; cdr3_nt: TGCAGTGCTAGAGGCGGACTAGCGGGCCGTACCCCCGGGGAGCTGTTTTTT; cdr3_aa: CSARGGLAGRTPGELFF
clone_size: few; v_call: TRBV11-2; d_call: -; j_call: TRBJ2-3; cdr3_nt: TGTGCCAGCAGCCGCAGTGGCAGGGATGACACAGATACGCAGTATTTT; cdr3_aa: CASSRSGRDDTDTQYF
clone_size: -; v_call: TRBV9; d_call: -; j_call: TRBJ2-7; cdr3_nt: TGTGCCAGCAGCGTCGGTTCGGCTTCGTACGAGCAGTACTTC; cdr3_aa: CASSVGSASYEQYF
clone_size: many; v_call: TRBV20-1; d_call: -; j_call: TRBJ2-3; cdr3_nt: TGCAGTGCTACGAAAGCGGTTGCATATAGCACAGATACGCAGTATTTT; cdr3_aa: CSATKAVAYSTDTQYF